The T cell receptor (beta chain) under discussion was sequenced for a study of neurological immune-mediated disorders. About the study: Of the multiple sclerosis patients, some 35 in total, roughly 31 were relapsing-remitting and 3 were secondary progressive. General study results and limits: HTLV-1-associated myelopathy displayed the greatest TCR clonal expansion, and multiple sclerosis exhibited the smallest, lower than that of healthy controls.

5'RACE with 10-nucleotide random UMIs produced the cDNA. TCRdb re-called the 5' RACE reads with MiXCR, one entry per CDR3 protein. The table lists about 120,000 distinct CDR3 sequences, 3.2% of them singletons. Worth noting for this clonotype: The antigen is undetermined. This could be a read error, since a much larger clone is one nucleotide away.

CDR1 and CDR2 from the germline V gene are MNHEY and SVGEGT. V shed 6 bases and J shed 7 bases, with 15 bases lying between them. CDR3 length: 13 amino acids. Material for sequencing was PBMCs. V usage is TRBV6-2 or TRBV6-3 and J usage is TRBJ1-1; D remains ambiguous. The receptor was isolated from a woman under 40 with multiple sclerosis. In DNA form, the CDR3 reads TGTGCCAGCAGCTCCACGAACTTCATTGAAGCTTTCTTT. Its translation: CASSSTNFIEAFF.